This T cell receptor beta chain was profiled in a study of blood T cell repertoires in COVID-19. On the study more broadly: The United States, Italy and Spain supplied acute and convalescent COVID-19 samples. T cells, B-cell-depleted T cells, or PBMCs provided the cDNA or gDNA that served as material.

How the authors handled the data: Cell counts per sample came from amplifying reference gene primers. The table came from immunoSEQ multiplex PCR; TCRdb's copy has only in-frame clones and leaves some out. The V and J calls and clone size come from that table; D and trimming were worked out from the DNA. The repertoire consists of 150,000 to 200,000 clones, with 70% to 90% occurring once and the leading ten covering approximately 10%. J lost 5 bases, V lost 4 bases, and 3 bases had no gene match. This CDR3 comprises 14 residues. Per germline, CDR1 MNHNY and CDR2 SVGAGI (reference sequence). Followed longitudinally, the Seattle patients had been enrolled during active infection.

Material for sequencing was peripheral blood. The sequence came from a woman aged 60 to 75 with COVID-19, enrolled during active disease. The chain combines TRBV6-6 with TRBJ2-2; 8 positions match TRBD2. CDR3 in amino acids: CASSFLAGTGELFF. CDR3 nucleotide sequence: TGTGCCAGCAGTTTCTTAGCGGGAACCGGGGAGCTGTTTTTT.